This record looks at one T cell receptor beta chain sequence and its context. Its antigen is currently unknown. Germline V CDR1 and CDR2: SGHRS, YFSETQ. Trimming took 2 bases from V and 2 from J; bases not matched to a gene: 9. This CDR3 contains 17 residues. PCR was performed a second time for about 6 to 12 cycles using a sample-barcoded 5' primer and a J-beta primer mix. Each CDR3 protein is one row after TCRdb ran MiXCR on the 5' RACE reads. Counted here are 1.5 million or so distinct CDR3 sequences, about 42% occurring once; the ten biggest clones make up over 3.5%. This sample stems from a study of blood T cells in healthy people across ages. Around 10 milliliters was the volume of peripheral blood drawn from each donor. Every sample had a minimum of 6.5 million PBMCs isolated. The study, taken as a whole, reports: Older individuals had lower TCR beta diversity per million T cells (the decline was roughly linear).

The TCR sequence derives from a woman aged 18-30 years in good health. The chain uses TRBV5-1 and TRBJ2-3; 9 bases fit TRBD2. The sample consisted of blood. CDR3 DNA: TGCGCCAGCAGCTTCCAAGCCATAGCGGGAGACACAGATACGCAGTATTTT. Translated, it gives CASSFQAIAGDTDTQYF.